This T cell receptor beta chain originates from a study of blood T cell repertoires in COVID-19. Study at large: The United States, Italy and Spain provided the acute and convalescent COVID-19 samples.

V lost 5 bases and J 0 bases, leaving 13 bases between the germline ends. Germline lookup yields CDR1 LNHDA and CDR2 SQIVND (reference sequence). There are 15 residues in the CDR3. As handled by the study authors: Estimation of nucleated cell counts was performed using reference gene primer amplification. Repertoires were generated with immunoSEQ multiplex PCR, while TCRdb's copy carries only in-frame clones and drops some. That table furnishes V, J and clone size, whereas the DNA furnished D and trimming. This sample carries 95,000 to 130,000 clones, approximately 87% of them seen once, and the ten largest clones take roughly 2.4%.

The chain employs TRBV19 and TRBJ1-1, with a possible D match to TRBD1 (6 bases). The sample was peripheral blood. The clonotype was recovered from a man aged 30-40 years with acute or convalescent COVID-19. CDR3 protein: CASSGRGYMNTEAFF. The CDR3 nucleotides read TGTGCCAGTAGTGGCAGGGGATACATGAACACTGAAGCTTTCTTT.